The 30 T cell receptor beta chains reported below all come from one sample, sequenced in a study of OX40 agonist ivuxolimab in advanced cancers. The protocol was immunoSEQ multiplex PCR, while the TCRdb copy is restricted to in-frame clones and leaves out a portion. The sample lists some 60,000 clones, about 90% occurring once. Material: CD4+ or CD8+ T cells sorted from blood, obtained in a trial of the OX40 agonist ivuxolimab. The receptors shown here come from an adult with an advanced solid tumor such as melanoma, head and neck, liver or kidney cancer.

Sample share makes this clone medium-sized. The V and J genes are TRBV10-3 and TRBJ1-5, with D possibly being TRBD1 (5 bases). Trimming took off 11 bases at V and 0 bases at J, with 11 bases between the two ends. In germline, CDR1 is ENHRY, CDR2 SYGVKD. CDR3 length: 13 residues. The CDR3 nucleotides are TGTGCCGTCGGGACGGATAGCAATCAGCCCCAGCATTTT. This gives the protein CAVGTDSNQPQHF.

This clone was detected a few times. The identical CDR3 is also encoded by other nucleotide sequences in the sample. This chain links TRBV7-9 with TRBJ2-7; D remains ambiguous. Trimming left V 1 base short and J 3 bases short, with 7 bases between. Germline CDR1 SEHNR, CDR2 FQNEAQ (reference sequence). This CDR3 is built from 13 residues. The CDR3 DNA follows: TGTGCCAGCAGCTTAGTTGGTGGCTACGAGCAGTACTTC. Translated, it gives CASSLVGGYEQYF.

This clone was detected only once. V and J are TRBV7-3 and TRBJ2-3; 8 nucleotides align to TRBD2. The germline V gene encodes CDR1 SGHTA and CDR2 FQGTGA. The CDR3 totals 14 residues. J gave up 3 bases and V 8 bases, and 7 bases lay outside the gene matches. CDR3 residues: CASAREGRTDTQYF. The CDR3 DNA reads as TGTGCCAGCGCTCGGGAGGGCCGTACAGATACGCAGTATTTT.

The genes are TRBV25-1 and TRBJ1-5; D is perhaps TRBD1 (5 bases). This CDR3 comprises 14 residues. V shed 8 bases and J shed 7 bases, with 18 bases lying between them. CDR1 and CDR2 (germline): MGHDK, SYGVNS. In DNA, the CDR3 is TGTGCCAGCCCGGGGGGGGGTCGGGGCCAGCCCCAGCATTTT. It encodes CASPGGGRGQPQHF.

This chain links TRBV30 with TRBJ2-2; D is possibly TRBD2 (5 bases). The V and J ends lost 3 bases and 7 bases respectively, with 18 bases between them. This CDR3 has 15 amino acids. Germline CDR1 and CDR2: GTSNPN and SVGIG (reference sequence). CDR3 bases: TGTGCCTGGAGCCCCCCATCCGGGGTCGGCGGGGAGCTGTTTTTT. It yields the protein CAWSPPSGVGGELFF.

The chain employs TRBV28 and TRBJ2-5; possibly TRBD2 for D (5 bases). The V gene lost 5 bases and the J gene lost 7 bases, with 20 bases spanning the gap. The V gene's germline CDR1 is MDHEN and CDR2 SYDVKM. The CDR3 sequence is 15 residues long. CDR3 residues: CASSLTSRDTGTQYF. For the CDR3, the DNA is TGTGCCAGCAGTCTAACATCCCGGGATACGGGGACCCAGTACTTC.

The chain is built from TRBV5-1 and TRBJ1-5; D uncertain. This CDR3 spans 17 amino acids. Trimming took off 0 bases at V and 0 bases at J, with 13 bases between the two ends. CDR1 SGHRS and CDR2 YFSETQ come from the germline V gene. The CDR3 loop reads CASSLEGGPYSNQPQHF. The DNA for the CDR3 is TGCGCCAGCAGCTTGGAGGGCGGTCCTTATAGCAATCAGCCCCAGCATTTT.

The CDR3 is CASSPPSETQYF. CDR3 sequence (DNA): TGTGCCAGCTCACCACCGTCAGAGACCCAGTACTTC. This sequence joins TRBV18 and TRBJ2-5, with D unresolved. Trimming stripped 0 bases from V and 4 bases from J, with 3 bases between. Germline CDR1 reads KGHSH; CDR2 reads LQKENI. The CDR3 has 12 amino acids.

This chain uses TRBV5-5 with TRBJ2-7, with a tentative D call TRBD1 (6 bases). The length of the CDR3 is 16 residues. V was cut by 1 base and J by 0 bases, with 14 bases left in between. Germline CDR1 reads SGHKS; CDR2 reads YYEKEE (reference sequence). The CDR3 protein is CASSLLLGGSSYEQYF. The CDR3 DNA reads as TGTGCCAGCAGCTTGTTGCTAGGGGGAAGCTCCTACGAGCAGTACTTC.

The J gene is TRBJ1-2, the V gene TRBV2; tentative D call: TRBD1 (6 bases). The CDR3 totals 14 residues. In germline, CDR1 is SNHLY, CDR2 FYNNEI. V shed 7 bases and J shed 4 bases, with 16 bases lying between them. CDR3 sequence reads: CASIGQPVGYGYTF. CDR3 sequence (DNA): TGTGCCAGCATCGGACAGCCCGTTGGCTATGGCTACACCTTC.

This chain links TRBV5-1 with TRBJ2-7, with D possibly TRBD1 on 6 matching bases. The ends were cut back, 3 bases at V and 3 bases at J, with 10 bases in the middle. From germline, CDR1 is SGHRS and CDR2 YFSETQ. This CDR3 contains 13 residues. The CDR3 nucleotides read TGCGCCAGCAGCTCGACAGGTGTCTACGAGCAGTACTTC. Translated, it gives CASSSTGVYEQYF.

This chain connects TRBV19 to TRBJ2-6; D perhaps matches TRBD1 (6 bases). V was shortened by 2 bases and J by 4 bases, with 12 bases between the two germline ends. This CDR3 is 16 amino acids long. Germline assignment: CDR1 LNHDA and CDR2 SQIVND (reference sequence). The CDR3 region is CASSIKQGKGANVLTF. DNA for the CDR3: TGTGCCAGTAGTATAAAACAGGGCAAGGGGGCCAACGTCCTGACTTTC.

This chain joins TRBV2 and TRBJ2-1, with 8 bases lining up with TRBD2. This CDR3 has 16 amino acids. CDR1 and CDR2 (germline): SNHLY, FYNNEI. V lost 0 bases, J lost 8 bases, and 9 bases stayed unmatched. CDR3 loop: CASSEAPGLVGDEQFF. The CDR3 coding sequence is TGTGCCAGCAGTGAAGCGCCGGGACTAGTTGGTGATGAGCAGTTCTTC.

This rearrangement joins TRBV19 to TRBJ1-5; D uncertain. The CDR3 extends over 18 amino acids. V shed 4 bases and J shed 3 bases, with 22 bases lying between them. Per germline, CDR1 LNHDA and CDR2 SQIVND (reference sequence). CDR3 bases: TGTGCCAGTAGTACCCCGGAGGGTACCCCCACCCCCAATCAGCCCCAGCATTTT. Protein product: CASSTPEGTPTPNQPQHF.

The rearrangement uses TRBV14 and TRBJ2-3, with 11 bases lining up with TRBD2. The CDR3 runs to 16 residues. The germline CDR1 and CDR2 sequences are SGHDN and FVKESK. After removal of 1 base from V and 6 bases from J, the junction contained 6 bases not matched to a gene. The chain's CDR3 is CASSQGWGLAVDTQYF. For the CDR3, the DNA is TGTGCCAGCAGCCAAGGCTGGGGACTAGCGGTGGATACGCAGTATTTT. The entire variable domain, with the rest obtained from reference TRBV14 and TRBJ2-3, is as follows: EAGVTQFPSHSVIEKGQTVTLRCDPISGHDNLYWYRRVMGKEIKFLLHFVKESKQDESGMPNNRFLAERTGGTYSTLKVQPAELEDSGVYFCASSQGWGLAVDTQYFGPGTRLTVL.

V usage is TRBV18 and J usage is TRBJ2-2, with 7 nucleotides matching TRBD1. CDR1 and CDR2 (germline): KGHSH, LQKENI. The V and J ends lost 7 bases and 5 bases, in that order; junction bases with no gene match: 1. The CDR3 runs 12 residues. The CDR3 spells CASLQGTGELFF. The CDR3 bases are TGTGCCAGCTTACAGGGGACCGGGGAGCTGTTTTTT.

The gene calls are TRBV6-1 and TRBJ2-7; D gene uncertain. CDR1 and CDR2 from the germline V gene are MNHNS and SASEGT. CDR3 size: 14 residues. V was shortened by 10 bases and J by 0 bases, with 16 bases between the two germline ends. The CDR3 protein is CATFRDPHSYEQYF. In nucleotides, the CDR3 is TGTGCCACATTCCGAGACCCCCACTCCTACGAGCAGTACTTC.

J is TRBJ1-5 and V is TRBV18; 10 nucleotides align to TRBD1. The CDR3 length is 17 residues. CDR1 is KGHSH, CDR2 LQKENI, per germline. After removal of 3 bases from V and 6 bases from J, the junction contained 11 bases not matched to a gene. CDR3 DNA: TGTGCCAGCTCACCCCTATCTCGGACAGGGGGTCTTCAGCCCCAGCATTTT. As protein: CASSPLSRTGGLQPQHF.

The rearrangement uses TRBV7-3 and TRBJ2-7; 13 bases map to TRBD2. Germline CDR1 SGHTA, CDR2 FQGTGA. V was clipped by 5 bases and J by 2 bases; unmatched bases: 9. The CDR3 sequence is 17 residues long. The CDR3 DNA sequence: TGTGCCAGCAGCCGCTGGACTAGCGGGAGCCAGGCCTACGAGCAGTACTTC. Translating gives CASSRWTSGSQAYEQYF.

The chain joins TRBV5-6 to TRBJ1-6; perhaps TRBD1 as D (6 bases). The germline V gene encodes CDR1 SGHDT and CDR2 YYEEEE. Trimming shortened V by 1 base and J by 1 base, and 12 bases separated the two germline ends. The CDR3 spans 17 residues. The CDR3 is CASSLRGGQSYNSPLHF. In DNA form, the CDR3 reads TGTGCCAGCAGCTTGAGGGGGGGCCAGTCCTATAATTCACCCCTCCACTTT.

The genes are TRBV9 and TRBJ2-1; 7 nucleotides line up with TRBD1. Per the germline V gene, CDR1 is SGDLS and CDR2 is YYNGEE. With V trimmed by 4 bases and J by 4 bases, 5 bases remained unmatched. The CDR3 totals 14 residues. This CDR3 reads CASSPGTEYNEQFF. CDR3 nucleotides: TGTGCCAGCAGCCCCGGGACAGAGTACAATGAGCAGTTCTTC.

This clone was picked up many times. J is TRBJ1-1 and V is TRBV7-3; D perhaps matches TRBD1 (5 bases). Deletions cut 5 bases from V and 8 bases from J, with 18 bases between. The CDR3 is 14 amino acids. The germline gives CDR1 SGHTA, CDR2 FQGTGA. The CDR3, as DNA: TGTGCCAGCAGCCCTAATGGTGCCAGGGCAGAAGCTTTCTTT. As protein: CASSPNGARAEAFF.

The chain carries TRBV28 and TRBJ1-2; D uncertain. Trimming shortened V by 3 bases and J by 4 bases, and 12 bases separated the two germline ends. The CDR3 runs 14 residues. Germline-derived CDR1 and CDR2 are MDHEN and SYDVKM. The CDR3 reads CASSFYKKGYGYTF. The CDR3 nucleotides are TGTGCCAGCAGTTTTTATAAGAAGGGCTATGGCTACACCTTC.

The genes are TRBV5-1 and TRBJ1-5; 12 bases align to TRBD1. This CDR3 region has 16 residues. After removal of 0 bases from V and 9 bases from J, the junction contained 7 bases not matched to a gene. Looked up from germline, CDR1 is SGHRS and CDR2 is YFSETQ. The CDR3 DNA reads TGCGCCAGCAGCTTGGAGGGGACAGGGGGCGGGAGGCCCCAGCATTTT. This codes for CASSLEGTGGGRPQHF.

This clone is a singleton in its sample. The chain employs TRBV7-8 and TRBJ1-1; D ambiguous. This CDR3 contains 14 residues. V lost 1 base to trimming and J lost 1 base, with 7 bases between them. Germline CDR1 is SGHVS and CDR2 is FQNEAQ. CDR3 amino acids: CASSLVETNTEAFF. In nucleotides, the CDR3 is TGTGCCAGCAGCTTAGTTGAGACGAACACTGAAGCTTTCTTT. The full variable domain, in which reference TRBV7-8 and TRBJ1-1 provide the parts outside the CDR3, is GAGVSQSPRYKVAKRGQDVALRCDPISGHVSLFWYQQALGQGPEFLTYFQNEAQLDKSGLPSDRFFAERPEGSVSTLKIQRTQQEDSAVYLCASSLVETNTEAFFGQGTRLTVV.

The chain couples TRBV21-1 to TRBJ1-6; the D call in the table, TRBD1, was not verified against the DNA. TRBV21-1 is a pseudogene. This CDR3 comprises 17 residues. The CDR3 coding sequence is TGTGCCAGCAGCAAAAAAACCCCGGGACAGGGAAATTCACCCCTCCACTTT. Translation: CASSKKTPGQGNSPLHF.

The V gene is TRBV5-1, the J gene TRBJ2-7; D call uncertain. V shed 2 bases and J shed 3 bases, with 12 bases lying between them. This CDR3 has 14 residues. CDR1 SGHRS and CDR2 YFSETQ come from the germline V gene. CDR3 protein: CASSFGGVIYEQYF. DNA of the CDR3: TGCGCCAGCAGCTTTGGTGGGGTGATCTACGAGCAGTACTTC.

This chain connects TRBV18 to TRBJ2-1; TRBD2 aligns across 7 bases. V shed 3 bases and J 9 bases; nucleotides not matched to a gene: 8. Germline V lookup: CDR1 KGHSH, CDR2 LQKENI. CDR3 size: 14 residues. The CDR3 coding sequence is TGTGCCAGCTCACCGGGGTTGCGGGAGACTGAGCAGTTCTTC. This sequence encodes CASSPGLRETEQFF.

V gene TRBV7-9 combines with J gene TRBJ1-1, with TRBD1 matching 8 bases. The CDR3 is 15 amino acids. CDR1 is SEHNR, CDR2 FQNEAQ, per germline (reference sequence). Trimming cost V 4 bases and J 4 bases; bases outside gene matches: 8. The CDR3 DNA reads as TGTGCCAGCAGCTCAGGACAGGGCGGGTTCACTGAAGCTTTCTTT. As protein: CASSSGQGGFTEAFF.

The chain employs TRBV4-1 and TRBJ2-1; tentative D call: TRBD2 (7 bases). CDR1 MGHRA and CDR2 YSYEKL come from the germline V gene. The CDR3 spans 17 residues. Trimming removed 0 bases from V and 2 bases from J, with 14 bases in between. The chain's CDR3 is CASSQDQTGTTYNEQFF. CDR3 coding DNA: TGCGCCAGCAGCCAAGATCAAACAGGGACTACCTACAATGAGCAGTTCTTC.